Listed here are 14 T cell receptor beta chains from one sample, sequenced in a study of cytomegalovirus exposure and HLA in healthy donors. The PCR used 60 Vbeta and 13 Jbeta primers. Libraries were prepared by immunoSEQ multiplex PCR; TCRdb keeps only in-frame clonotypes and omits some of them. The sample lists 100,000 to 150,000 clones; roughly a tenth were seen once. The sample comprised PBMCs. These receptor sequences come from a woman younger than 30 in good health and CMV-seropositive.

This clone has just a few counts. DNA of the CDR3: TGCAGCGTGGGACAGGGTGGAAACACCATATATTTT. The encoded protein is CSVGQGGNTIYF. The V call is TRBV29-1, the J call TRBJ1-3, with TRBD1 matching 9 bases. Trimming removed 6 bases from V and 3 bases from J; junction bases left unmatched: 0. CDR1 is SQVTM, CDR2 ANQGSEA, per germline. The CDR3 is 12 amino acids.

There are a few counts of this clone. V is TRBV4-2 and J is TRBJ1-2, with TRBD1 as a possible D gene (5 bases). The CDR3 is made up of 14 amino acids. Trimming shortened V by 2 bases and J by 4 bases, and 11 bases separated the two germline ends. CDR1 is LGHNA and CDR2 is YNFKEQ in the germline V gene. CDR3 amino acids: CASSQLTVFYGYTF. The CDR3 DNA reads TGTGCCAGCAGCCAACTGACAGTATTCTATGGCTACACCTTC.

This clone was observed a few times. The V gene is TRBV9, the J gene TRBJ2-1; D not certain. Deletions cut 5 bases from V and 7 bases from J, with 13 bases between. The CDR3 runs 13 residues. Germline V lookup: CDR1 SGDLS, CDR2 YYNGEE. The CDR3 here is CASSDLSRNEQFF. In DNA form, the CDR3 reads TGTGCCAGCAGTGACCTCTCGAGGAATGAGCAGTTCTTC.

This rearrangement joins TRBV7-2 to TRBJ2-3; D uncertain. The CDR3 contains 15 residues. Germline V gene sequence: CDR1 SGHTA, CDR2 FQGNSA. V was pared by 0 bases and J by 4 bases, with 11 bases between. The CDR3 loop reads CASSLAWVAADTQYF. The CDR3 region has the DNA TGTGCCAGCAGCTTAGCGTGGGTAGCCGCAGATACGCAGTATTTT.

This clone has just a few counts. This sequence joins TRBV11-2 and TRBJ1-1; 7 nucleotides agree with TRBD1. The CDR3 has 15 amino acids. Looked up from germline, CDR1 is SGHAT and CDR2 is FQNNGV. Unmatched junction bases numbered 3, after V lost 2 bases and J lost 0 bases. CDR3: CASSLLGTVNTEAFF. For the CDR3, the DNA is TGTGCCAGCAGCTTACTCGGGACAGTGAACACTGAAGCTTTCTTT.

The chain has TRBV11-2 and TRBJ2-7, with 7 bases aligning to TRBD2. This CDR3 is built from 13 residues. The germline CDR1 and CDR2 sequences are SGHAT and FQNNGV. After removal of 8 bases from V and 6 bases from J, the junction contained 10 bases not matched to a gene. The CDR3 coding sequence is TGTGCCAGCGGCGGGAGTAGCTTTCGCGAGCAGTACTTC. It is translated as CASGGSSFREQYF.

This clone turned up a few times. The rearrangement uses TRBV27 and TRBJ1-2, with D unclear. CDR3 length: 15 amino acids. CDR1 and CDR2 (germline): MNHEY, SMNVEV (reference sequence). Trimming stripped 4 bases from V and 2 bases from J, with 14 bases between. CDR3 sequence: CASSSLAAGNYGYTF. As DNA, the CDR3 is TGTGCCAGCAGTTCCCTTGCGGCGGGAAACTATGGCTACACCTTC.

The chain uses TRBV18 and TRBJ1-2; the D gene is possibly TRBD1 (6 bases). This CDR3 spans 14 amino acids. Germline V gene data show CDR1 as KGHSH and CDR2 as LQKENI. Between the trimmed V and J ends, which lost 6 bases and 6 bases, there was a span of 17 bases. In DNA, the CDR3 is TGTGCCAGCTCTCGTGTGGCGGGGGCGGATGGCTACACCTTC. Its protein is CASSRVAGADGYTF.

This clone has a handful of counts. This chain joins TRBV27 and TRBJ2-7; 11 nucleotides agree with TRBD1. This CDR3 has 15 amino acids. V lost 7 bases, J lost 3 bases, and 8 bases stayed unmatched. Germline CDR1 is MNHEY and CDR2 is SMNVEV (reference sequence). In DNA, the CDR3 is TGTGCCAGCACCCTATTGGGGACAGGGGGCTACGAGCAGTACTTC. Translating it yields CASTLLGTGGYEQYF.

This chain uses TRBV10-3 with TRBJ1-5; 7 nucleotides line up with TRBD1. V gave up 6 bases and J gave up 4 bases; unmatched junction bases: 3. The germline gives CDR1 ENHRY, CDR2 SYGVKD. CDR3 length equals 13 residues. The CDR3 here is CAISGTENQPQHF. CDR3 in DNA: TGTGCCATCAGCGGGACAGAAAATCAGCCCCAGCATTTT.

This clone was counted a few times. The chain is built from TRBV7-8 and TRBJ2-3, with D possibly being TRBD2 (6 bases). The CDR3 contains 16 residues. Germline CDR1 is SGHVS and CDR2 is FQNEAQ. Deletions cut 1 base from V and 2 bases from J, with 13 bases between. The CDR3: CASSLGPRGTTDTQYF. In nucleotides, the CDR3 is TGTGCCAGCAGCTTAGGACCCCGGGGGACCACAGATACGCAGTATTTT.

As DNA, the CDR3 is TGTGCCTGGAGTGTAATTGGATTAGCCTACGAGCAGTACTTC. Its protein product is CAWSVIGLAYEQYF. V gene TRBV30 combines with J gene TRBJ2-5; D ambiguous. The J call is uncertain, as TRBJ2-7 better fits the DNA end. The CDR3 covers 14 residues. Germline-derived CDR1 and CDR2 are GTSNPN and SVGIG (reference sequence).

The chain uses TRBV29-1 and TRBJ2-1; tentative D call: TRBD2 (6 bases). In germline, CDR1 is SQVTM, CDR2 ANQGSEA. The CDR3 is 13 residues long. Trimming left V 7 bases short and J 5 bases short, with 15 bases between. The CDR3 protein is CSDNSGLHNEQFF. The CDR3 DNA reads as TGCAGCGATAACTCGGGACTTCACAATGAGCAGTTCTTC.

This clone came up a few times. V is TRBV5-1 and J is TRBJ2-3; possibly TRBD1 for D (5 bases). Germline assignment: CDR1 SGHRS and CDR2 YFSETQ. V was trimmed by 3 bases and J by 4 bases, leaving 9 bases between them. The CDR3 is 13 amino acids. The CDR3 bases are TGCGCCAGCAGCTGGGGCATTGCAGATACGCAGTATTTT. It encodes CASSWGIADTQYF.